The 23 T cell receptor beta chains given below trace back to one sample, sequenced in a study of control samples from healthy donors and cancer patients. The method was immunoSEQ multiplex PCR; TCRdb's version includes in-frame clones alone and lacks a portion of them. The sample has 150,000 to 200,000 clones, about 91% seen once. Sequencing used blood. Receptors were obtained from a woman aged 30 to 39 in good health.

Only a few counts were recorded for this clone. The chain links TRBV7-9 to TRBJ2-7; D may be TRBD1 or TRBD2 (5 bases each). CDR1 SEHNR and CDR2 FQNEAQ come from the germline V gene (reference sequence). V shed 1 base and J shed 0 bases, with 13 bases lying between them. CDR3 length: 16 amino acids. DNA of the CDR3: TGTGCCAGCAGCTTAGTGAGGGGTCCTAACTCCTACGAGCAGTACTTC. This encodes CASSLVRGPNSYEQYF.

The V and J genes are TRBV27 and TRBJ2-7; 10 bases agree with TRBD2. The ends lost 5 bases at V and 6 bases at J; junction bases unmatched: 7. Germline values: CDR1 MNHEY, CDR2 SMNVEV (reference sequence). This CDR3 has 14 residues. CDR3 amino acids: CASSPRTSGGEQYF. In DNA, the CDR3 is TGTGCCAGCAGTCCACGGACTAGCGGAGGCGAGCAGTACTTC.

This rearrangement joins TRBV20-1 to TRBJ2-3; 8 bases match TRBD2. The CDR3 is 14 residues long. From germline, CDR1 is DFQATT and CDR2 SNEGSKA (reference sequence). Losses at the gene ends were 3 bases for V and 8 bases for J; bases not matched to a gene: 10. CDR3 coding DNA: TGCAGTGCTAGTGGGCGGGAACTAGCGGCTACGCAGTATTTT. Protein sequence: CSASGRELAATQYF.

The V call is TRBV7-9, the J call TRBJ2-7; TRBD1 agrees at 7 bases. CDR3 length: 12 residues. CDR1 and CDR2 from the germline V gene are SEHNR and FQNEAQ (reference sequence). Germline trimming cut 4 bases from V and 5 bases from J; bases unmatched to any gene: 2. The CDR3 region has the DNA TGTGCCAGCAGCTCCCAGGGGGACGAGCAGTACGTC. This translates into CASSSQGDEQYV.

CDR3 in amino acids: CASSLSWARNGQLFF. CDR3 nucleotide sequence: TGTGCCAGCAGCTTGAGTTGGGCCAGGAATGGGCAGCTGTTTTTT. The chain links TRBV5-6 to TRBJ2-2; no clear D gene. The CDR3 loop spans 15 amino acids. V was shortened by 1 base and J by 12 bases, with 19 bases between the two germline ends. Germline V gene lookup returns CDR1 SGHDT and CDR2 YYEEEE.

The chain links TRBV14 to TRBJ1-2; 7 bases map to TRBD1. Germline V CDR1 and CDR2: SGHDN, FVKESK. CDR3 length equals 12 residues. V lost 11 bases to trimming and J lost 4 bases; unmatched junction nucleotides: 7. CDR3 in amino acids: CASGPGGYGYTF. The CDR3 DNA sequence: TGTGCCTCCGGTCCAGGGGGCTATGGCTACACCTTC.

The rearrangement joins TRBV5-6 to TRBJ1-4; D not resolved. The germline V and J ends were trimmed by 3 bases and 3 bases, with 0 bases remaining between them. The CDR3 has 11 amino acids. Germline V gives CDR1 SGHDT, CDR2 YYEEEE. The DNA for the CDR3 is TGTGCCAGCAGCTCTAATGAAAAACTGTTTTTT. Its translation: CASSSNEKLFF.

This clone was picked up one time. The chain employs TRBV3-1 (or the pseudogene TRBV3-2) and TRBJ2-3, with 8 bases lining up with TRBD2. Germline values: CDR1 LGHDT, CDR2 YNNKEL (reference sequence). The CDR3 length is 15 residues. V shed 1 base, J shed 8 bases, and the junction held 8 bases outside the gene matches. CDR3 in DNA: TGTGCCAGCAGCCAAGGTGCCGGGAGGGCCACTACGCAGTATTTT. It translates to CASSQGAGRATTQYF.

The table lists this clone with a count of one. This rearrangement joins TRBV7-9 to TRBJ2-3, with a weak D call TRBD1 (6 bases). CDR1 and CDR2 from the germline V gene are SEHNR and FQNEAQ (reference sequence). With 1 base removed from V and 3 bases from J, the gap between germline ends came to 11 bases. This CDR3 comprises 15 residues. This CDR3 reads CASSLGSGETDTQYF. Written as DNA, the CDR3 is TGTGCCAGCAGCTTAGGTTCAGGGGAGACAGATACGCAGTATTTT.

The V gene is TRBV5-1, the J gene TRBJ1-3; TRBD1 matches 10 bases. The V segment lost 4 bases and the J segment 7 bases; nucleotides outside the gene matches: 11. This CDR3 region has 16 residues. The germline CDR1 and CDR2 sequences are SGHRS and YFSETQ. This chain's CDR3 is CASSPRGGTGENTIYF. In nucleotides, the CDR3 is TGCGCCAGCAGCCCGAGAGGCGGGACAGGGGAGAACACCATATATTTT. The full variable domain, rest sourced from reference TRBV5-1 and TRBJ1-3, is KAGVTQTPRYLIKTRGQQVTLSCSPISGHRSVSWYQQTPGQGLQFLFEYFSETQRNKGNFPGRFSGRQFSNSRSEMNVSTLELGDSALYLCASSPRGGTGENTIYFGEGSWLTVV.

The V and J genes are TRBV4-2 and TRBJ2-5; D remains unclear. Trimming took off 2 bases at V and 4 bases at J, with 5 bases between the two ends. Germline V gives CDR1 LGHNA, CDR2 YNFKEQ. CDR3 length: 12 residues. CDR3 coding DNA: TGTGCCAGCAGCCAATCCGGAGAGACCCAGTACTTC. Protein sequence: CASSQSGETQYF.

The V call is TRBV6-4, the J call TRBJ1-5, with unresolved D. Germline V gene lookup returns CDR1 MRHNA and CDR2 SNTAGT. With 6 bases removed from V and 2 bases from J, the gap between germline ends came to 8 bases. The CDR3 is 13 residues long. CDR3 sequence: CASSVDGNQPQHF. Written as DNA, the CDR3 is TGTGCCAGCAGCGTGGACGGCAATCAGCCCCAGCATTTT.

V is TRBV6-6 and J is TRBJ1-4; possibly TRBD1 for D (5 bases). Germline CDR1 is MNHNY and CDR2 is SVGAGI (reference sequence). Deletions cut 4 bases from V and 0 bases from J, with 6 bases between. The CDR3 totals 14 residues. The DNA for the CDR3 is TGTGCCAGCAGTTTAGGGGCAACTAATGAAAAACTGTTTTTT. It codes for CASSLGATNEKLFF.

This sequence joins TRBV3-1 (or the pseudogene TRBV3-2) and TRBJ1-1; TRBD1 matches at 7 bases. V gave up 2 bases and J gave up 4 bases; unmatched junction bases: 10. Germline values: CDR1 LGHDT, CDR2 YNNKEL (reference sequence). The CDR3 runs to 16 residues. CDR3 amino acids: CASSQRQKTGSTEAFF. CDR3 DNA: TGTGCCAGCAGCCAAAGGCAAAAGACAGGGAGCACTGAAGCTTTCTTT.

The V and J genes are TRBV2 and TRBJ2-1; weak D call: TRBD2 (6 bases). There are 18 residues in the CDR3. Between the trimmed V and J ends, which lost 1 base and 6 bases, there was a span of 22 bases. From germline, CDR1 is SNHLY and CDR2 FYNNEI. CDR3 sequence: CASSEGPPGAKGLNEQFF. The DNA of the CDR3 is TGTGCCAGCAGTGAAGGGCCACCGGGAGCGAAGGGGCTCAATGAGCAGTTCTTC.

The gene calls are TRBV11-3 and TRBJ1-1, with D unresolved. Trimming removed 3 bases from V and 6 bases from J, with 8 bases in between. In germline, CDR1 is SGHNT, CDR2 YENEEA. The CDR3 is made up of 12 amino acids. Here the CDR3 DNA reads TGTGCCAGCAGCTTCGGGAGATCTGAAGCTTTCTTT. This translates into CASSFGRSEAFF.

V usage is TRBV3-1 (or the pseudogene TRBV3-2) and J usage is TRBJ1-2, with 8 bases lining up with TRBD1. With V trimmed by 0 bases and J by 2 bases, 5 bases remained unmatched. Germline V gives CDR1 LGHDT, CDR2 YNNKEL (reference sequence). CDR3 length: 16 amino acids. CDR3 DNA sequence: TGTGCCAGCAGCCAAGATCTAGGGACAGGAAACTATGGCTACACCTTC. Translating gives CASSQDLGTGNYGYTF.

The rearrangement joins TRBV7-9 to TRBJ1-4; the D is unclear. Trimming stripped 0 bases from V and 4 bases from J, with 9 bases between. Germline V gives CDR1 SEHNR, CDR2 FQNEAQ (reference sequence). The CDR3 has 15 residues. CDR3 DNA sequence: TGTGCCAGCAGCTTAGCGGAAGTGGGTAATGAAAAACTGTTTTTT. It codes for CASSLAEVGNEKLFF.

The chain joins TRBV18 to TRBJ2-6; 8 nucleotides align to TRBD1. The V gene's germline CDR1 is KGHSH and CDR2 LQKENI. V gave up 6 bases and J gave up 0 bases; unmatched junction bases: 13. The CDR3 has 19 residues. The CDR3 DNA reads as TGTGCCAGCTCCGCCCTGCGCGCAGGGGGCGTCTCTGGGGCCAACGTCCTGACTTTC. Protein sequence: CASSALRAGGVSGANVLTF.

The gene calls are TRBV29-1 and TRBJ2-1, with 8 bases fitting TRBD2. CDR3 size: 12 residues. After removal of 4 bases from V and 8 bases from J, the junction contained 4 bases not matched to a gene. Germline V lookup: CDR1 SQVTM, CDR2 ANQGSEA. Here the CDR3 reads CSVGREGHEQFF. CDR3 coding DNA: TGCAGCGTTGGCCGGGAGGGACATGAGCAGTTCTTC.

The genes are TRBV11-2 and TRBJ1-2; 7 bases fit TRBD1. CDR3 length: 15 amino acids. The J segment lost 3 bases and the V segment lost 5 bases, leaving 9 bases of the junction unmatched. Germline loops: CDR1 SGHAT, CDR2 FQNNGV. In DNA, the CDR3 is TGTGCCAGCAGCGAAGGACCGGGACAGCACTATGGCTACACCTTC. Residues: CASSEGPGQHYGYTF.

The CDR3 DNA sequence: TGTGCCAGCAGTTTCAGCCTACCGACCTACAATGAGCAGTTCTTC. Its protein is CASSFSLPTYNEQFF. The chain combines TRBV27 with TRBJ2-1; D is ambiguous. V gave up 3 bases and J gave up 2 bases, with 11 bases separating them. The CDR3 has 15 residues. Germline V gives CDR1 MNHEY, CDR2 SMNVEV (reference sequence).

This clone was recorded only once. V usage is TRBV12-3 or TRBV12-4 and J usage is TRBJ2-7; D is undetermined. The CDR3 runs to 12 residues. Trimming left V 5 bases short and J 3 bases short, with 8 bases between. The CDR3 bases are TGTGCCAGCAGTCCGCTGGGCTACGAGCAGTACTTC. Residues: CASSPLGYEQYF.